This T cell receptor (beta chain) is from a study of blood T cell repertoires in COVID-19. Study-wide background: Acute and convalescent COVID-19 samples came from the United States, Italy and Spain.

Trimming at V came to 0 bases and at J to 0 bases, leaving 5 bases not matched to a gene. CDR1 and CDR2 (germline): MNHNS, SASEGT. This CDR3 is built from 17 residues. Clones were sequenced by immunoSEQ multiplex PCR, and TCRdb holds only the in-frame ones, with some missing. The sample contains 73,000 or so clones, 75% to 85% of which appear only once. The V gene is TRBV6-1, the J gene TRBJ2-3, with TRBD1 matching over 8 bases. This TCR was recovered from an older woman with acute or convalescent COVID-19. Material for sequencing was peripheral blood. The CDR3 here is CASSEARRTGSTDTQYF. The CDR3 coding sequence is TGTGCCAGCAGTGAAGCAAGGAGGACAGGGAGCACAGATACGCAGTATTTT.